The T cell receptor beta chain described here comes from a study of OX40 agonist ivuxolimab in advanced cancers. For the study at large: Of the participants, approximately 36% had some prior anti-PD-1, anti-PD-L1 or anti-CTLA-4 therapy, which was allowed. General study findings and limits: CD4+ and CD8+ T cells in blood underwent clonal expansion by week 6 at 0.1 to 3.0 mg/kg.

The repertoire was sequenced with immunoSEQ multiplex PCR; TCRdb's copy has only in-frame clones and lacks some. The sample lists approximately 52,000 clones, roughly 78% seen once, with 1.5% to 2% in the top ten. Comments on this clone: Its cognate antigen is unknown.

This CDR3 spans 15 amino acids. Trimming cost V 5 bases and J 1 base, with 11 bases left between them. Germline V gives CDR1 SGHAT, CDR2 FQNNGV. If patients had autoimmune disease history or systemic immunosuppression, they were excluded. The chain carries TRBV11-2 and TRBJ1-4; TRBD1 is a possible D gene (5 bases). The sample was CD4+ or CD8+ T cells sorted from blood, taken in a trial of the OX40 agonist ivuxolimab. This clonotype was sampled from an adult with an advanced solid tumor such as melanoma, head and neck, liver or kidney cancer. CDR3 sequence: CASSPRGVTNEKLFF. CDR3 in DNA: TGTGCCAGCAGCCCGCGGGGGGTAACTAATGAAAAACTGTTTTTT.